The sequence of this TCR beta chain was determined in a study of beta chain features in type 1 diabetes. As for the study in general: Age and gender were similar between patients and healthy donors, as were cell yields.

Points from the study as a whole: The analysis here could not establish whether HLA type shapes TCRB rearrangement. Type 1 diabetes patients had VDJ junctions that carried fewer insertions and more deletions.

What was sequenced were expressed TCRB transcripts, since all of the isolated RNA had been reverse transcribed. Sequencing used immunoSEQ multiplex PCR; TCRdb keeps in-frame clones, though not all of them. In the table there are 970,000 or so clones, roughly 16% of which are singletons. This clone was counted only a few times. The antigen is undetermined. The V segment lost 6 bases and the J segment 5 bases; nucleotides outside the gene matches: 6. The CDR3 extends over 14 amino acids. CDR1 MNHEY and CDR2 SVGAGI come from the germline V gene. The clonotype was recovered from a woman aged 18-30 years in good health. This chain uses TRBV6-5 with TRBJ1-5; 8 bases are shared with TRBD1. The sequencing sample was made of naive CD4+ T cells from blood. The CDR3 region has the DNA TGTGCCAGCAGCAGCGGGACAGGATATCAGCCCCAGCATTTT. Its translation is CASSSGTGYQPQHF.